This section outlines one T cell receptor (beta chain) sequence together with its context. Its antigen is currently unknown. The sample comes from a study of cytomegalovirus exposure and HLA in healthy donors. Whole-study findings and limits: Being productive about 87% or about 30% of the time was typical of most TCR beta V segments in an earlier analysis. Three CMV-associated chains proved CMV antigen-specific in vitro. CMV serostatus was the only immune exposure information that was available.

The primer mix had 60 Vbeta and 13 Jbeta primers. Sequenced by immunoSEQ multiplex PCR; TCRdb stores in-frame clones only, minus some. The data show nearly 200,000 clones, and the top ten clones hold roughly 0.74%. CDR3 size: 16 residues. Trimming cost V 1 base and J 2 bases, with 14 bases left between them. Germline loops: CDR1 MGHRA, CDR2 YSYEKL. This clonotype was obtained from a boy aged 5-17 years in good health and CMV-seronegative. The specimen was PBMCs. The V call is TRBV4-1, the J call TRBJ1-1; possible D gene TRBD1, 5 bases. CDR3 nucleotide sequence: TGCGCCAGCAGCCAAGGGAGAGCCAGGGCAAACACTGAAGCTTTCTTT. The encoded protein is CASSQGRARANTEAFF.